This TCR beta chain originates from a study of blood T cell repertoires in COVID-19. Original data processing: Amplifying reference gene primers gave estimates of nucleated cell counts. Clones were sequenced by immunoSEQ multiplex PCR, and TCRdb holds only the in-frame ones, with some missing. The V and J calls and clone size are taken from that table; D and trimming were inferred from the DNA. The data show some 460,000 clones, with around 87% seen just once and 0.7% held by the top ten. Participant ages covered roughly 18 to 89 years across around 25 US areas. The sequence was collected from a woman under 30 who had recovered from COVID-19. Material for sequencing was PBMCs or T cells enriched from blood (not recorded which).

The CDR3 region is CASSLNPTVNTEAFF. The CDR3 region has the DNA TGCGCCAGCAGCTTAAACCCTACAGTGAACACTGAAGCTTTCTTT. The chain links TRBV5-1 to TRBJ1-1; D remains ambiguous. Trimming removed 2 bases from V and 0 bases from J, with 11 bases in between. The CDR3 covers 15 residues. The germline V gene has CDR1 SGHRS and CDR2 YFSETQ.